A selection of T cell receptor beta chains follows, all from one sample in a study of cytomegalovirus exposure and HLA in healthy donors. Data came from immunoSEQ multiplex PCR; TCRdb stores just in-frame clones and leaves some out. The table includes more than 200,000 clones, over 75% detected once. Input material: PBMCs. The receptors stem from a male donor in good health and CMV-seronegative. The CDR3 runs from the conserved cysteine through the conserved F or W. D genes are given only for firm matches. Part of the rows lack a size; the others show once, few, many or a class for expanded clones.

j_gene,d_gene,v_gene,abundance,CDR3nt,CDR3aa
TRBJ2-7,NA,TRBV9,NA,TGTGCCAGCAGCTCCCCCTCGGGGGAGCAGTACTTC,CASSSPSGEQYF
TRBJ2-7,NA,TRBV4-2,NA,TGTGCCAGCAGCAAAAGGGGTGATCCCATCTACGAGCAGTACTTC,CASSKRGDPIYEQYF
TRBJ1-5,TRBD1,TRBV5-4,NA,TGTGCCAGCAGCAGGGACAGGGGAGGGCCCCAGCATTTT,CASSRDRGGPQHF
TRBJ2-3,NA,TRBV5-1,NA,TGCGCCAGCAACAACGCAGATACGCAGTATTTT,CASNNADTQYF
TRBJ2-1,NA,TRBV7-2,NA,TGTGCCGGCAGCTTAAACCCGGGAGTCGTTTACAATGAGCAGTTCTTC,CAGSLNPGVVYNEQFF
TRBJ2-5,NA,TRBV27,NA,TGTGCCAGCAGTTTAAATTTGGCCCGAGGAGAGACCCAGTACTTC,CASSLNLARGETQYF
TRBJ2-6,TRBD1,TRBV7-2,NA,TGTGCCAGCAGCCCGACAGGGGCTGGGGCCAACGTCCTGACTTTC,CASSPTGAGANVLTF
TRBJ2-6,NA,TRBV5-1,NA,TGCGCCAGCAGCGCGGATGGGGCCAACGTCCTGACTTTC,CASSADGANVLTF
TRBJ1-5,TRBD1,TRBV4-1,NA,TGCGCCAGCAGCAACTTCGGGGGACAGACTGGGGCAGATACGCAGCATTTT,CASSNFGGQTGADTQHF
TRBJ2-7,TRBD1,TRBV7-6,once,TGTGCCAGCAGCACAGACCTTCCTCCGGGACAGTCCTACGAGCAGTACTTC,CASSTDLPPGQSYEQYF
TRBJ1-6,NA,TRBV6-1,NA,TGTGCCAGCAGTGACCCCCGCCTGCGTATCGGCTCCTATAATTCACCCCTCCACTTT,CASSDPRLRIGSYNSPLHF
TRBJ1-1,NA,TRBV7-3,few,TGTGCCAGCAGCTCCTCCGGGATCTCGAACACTGAAGCTTTCTTT,CASSSSGISNTEAFF
TRBJ2-7,TRBD2,TRBV30,NA,TGTGCCTGGAGTAGGGCGACCCCCCGACTAGCGGGATATCACGAGCAGTACTTC,CAWSRATPRLAGYHEQYF
TRBJ1-5,TRBD1,TRBV4-3,NA,TGCGCCAGCAGCCAAGTCCTGGGACAGGGGAATCAGCCCCAGCATTTT,CASSQVLGQGNQPQHF
TRBJ2-7,TRBD2,TRBV7-2,NA,TGTGCCAGCAGCTCCACCCTAGCGGGAGCCCCCTACGAGCAGTACTTC,CASSSTLAGAPYEQYF
TRBJ2-7,TRBD1,TRBV6-5,NA,TGTGCCAGCAGTTACCAGGACAGGGCTCGGGAGCAGTACTTC,CASSYQDRAREQYF
TRBJ2-7,TRBD1,TRBV4-2,few,TGTGCCAGCAGCCAAGAGGTCAGGGGGTTCCCCCACGAGCAGTACTTC,CASSQEVRGFPHEQYF
TRBJ2-5,NA,TRBV5-8,once,TGTGCCAGCACCAATCATTGGACAGTACCCCAAGAGACCCAGTACTTC,CASTNHWTVPQETQYF
TRBJ1-2,NA,TRBV4-2,NA,TGTGCCAGCAGCCTCGAGGACTCTAGCTACACCTTC,CASSLEDSSYTF
TRBJ2-2,TRBD2,TRBV27,NA,TGTGCCAGCAAAGATCGCGGGAGGGCGAACACCGGGGAGCTGTTTTTT,CASKDRGRANTGELFF
TRBJ2-5,NA,TRBV28,NA,TGTGCCAGCAGTTTGGAGAGACTAGGTTTAGAGACCCAGTACTTC,CASSLERLGLETQYF
TRBJ2-1,NA,TRBV5-4,NA,TGTGCCAGCAGCCAAAGCGGAAAGGATGAGCAGTTCTTC,CASSQSGKDEQFF
TRBJ1-2,TRBD1,TRBV28,NA,TGTGCCAGCAGTGAAAGACAGGGGAAAGCCTTC,CASSERQGKAF
TRBJ1-5,TRBD1,TRBV9,NA,TGTGCCAGCAGCGCCGAGGGACAGGAGAATCAGCCCCAGCATTTT,CASSAEGQENQPQHF
TRBJ2-7,TRBD2,TRBV4-3,NA,TGCGCCAGCAGCCTTAGCGGGAGAGTCGACGAGCAGTACTTC,CASSLSGRVDEQYF
TRBJ1-2,NA,TRBV29-1,NA,TGCAGCATAGCCGGGAATAACTATGGCTACACCTTC,CSIAGNNYGYTF
TRBJ2-5,NA,TRBV7-3,NA,TGTGCCAGCAGCAAACAACCGGGACTGAAAGAGACCCAGTACTTC,CASSKQPGLKETQYF
TRBJ2-5,TRBD1,TRBV7-2,NA,TGTGCCAGCAGCCCTCGCGGACAGGCCGATTTTGGGACCCAGTACTTC,CASSPRGQADFGTQYF